The rows below give T cell receptor beta chains drawn from one sample of a study of CD8+ T cells in alopecia areata. The table came from immunoSEQ multiplex PCR; TCRdb's copy has only in-frame clones and leaves some out. The sample comprises 60,000 to 70,000 clones, approximately 46% of which are singletons, and approximately 18% rests with the top ten. Sequencing was performed on CD8+ T cells sorted from blood, taken at week 0. The source is a human donor with alopecia areata. CDR3s include the opening cysteine and the closing phenylalanine or tryptophan. Some rows mark clone size as missing; the rest say once, few, many or name a class of expanded clone.

- | TRBJ2-5 | TRBV5-6 | CASCPAGVEETQYF
few | TRBJ2-7 | TRBV10-3 | CAITPSGSREQYF
many | TRBJ2-2 | TRBV28 | CASRAGGDAGELFF
- | TRBJ2-1 | TRBV5-4 | CASSQEEGRGADEQFF
once | TRBJ1-1 | TRBV9 | CASSGQGNTEAFF
- | TRBJ1-1 | TRBV5-1 | CASSRGQGVTEAFF
few | TRBJ1-1 | TRBV5-4 | CASSRTGKSKLVNTEAFF
few | TRBJ2-7 | TRBV29-1 | CSVSGGPEQYF
- | TRBJ1-1 | TRBV30 | CAWSPMKGEAFF
few | TRBJ1-1 | TRBV29-1 | CSVTGAEAFF
- | TRBJ2-5 | TRBV6-5 | CASSLDQETQYF
- | TRBJ2-5 | TRBV25-1 | CASSLGTQYF
few | TRBJ1-1 | TRBV29-1 | CSVQGGLNTEAFF
few | TRBJ2-1 | TRBV2 | CASRSTGTSFYNEQFF
- | TRBJ2-3 | TRBV9 | CASSAWDSSTDTQYF
few | TRBJ2-1 | TRBV7-2 | CASSLGVGYNEQFF
few | TRBJ2-1 | TRBV18 | CASSPSGPVYNEQFF
- | TRBJ2-1 | TRBV30 | CARGLAGAYNEQFF
few | TRBJ2-7 | TRBV27 | CASSPRDSSYEQYF
- | TRBJ2-2 | TRBV5-1 | CASSSEPVRRANTGELFF
- | TRBJ2-5 | TRBV19 | CASSMSMGPQETQYF
- | TRBJ2-5 | TRBV9 | CASSAETSGLETQYF
many | TRBJ2-3 | TRBV11-1 | CASSLASGLDTQYF
- | TRBJ2-4 | TRBV27 | CASSPTSWGAKNIQYF
- | TRBJ2-5 | TRBV29-1 | CSAPQGARETQYF
- | TRBJ2-7 | TRBV9 | CASSVYWEASYEQYF
few | TRBJ2-7 | TRBV5-6 | CASSLAVAGLTYEQYF
few | TRBJ2-1 | TRBV7-9 | CASSPLIGGSSYNEQFF
- | TRBJ2-3 | TRBV30 | CAWRPGIGTDTQYF
few | TRBJ2-2 | TRBV19 | CASSIVDTGELFF
- | TRBJ2-7 | TRBV7-9 | CASSLGTAPYEQYF
- | TRBJ1-5 | TRBV9 | CASSDGGRFQPQHF
few | TRBJ1-1 | TRBV7-8 | CASSTIAGVNTEAFF
- | TRBJ2-3 | TRBV2 | CASFSAGETDTQYF
- | TRBJ2-1 | TRBV29-1 | CSVVLAGSPNEQFF
- | TRBJ2-4 | TRBV7-9 | CASSLVGDGAKNIQYF
- | TRBJ1-1 | TRBV9 | CASSVEGIAWPNTEAFF
few | TRBJ1-2 | TRBV25-1 | CASSDPGLNYGYTF
- | TRBJ2-1 | TRBV7-8 | CASTLAGGGNNEQFF
few | TRBJ2-2 | TRBV19 | CASSTSLNTGELFF
- | TRBJ2-3 | TRBV5-1 | CASSFYRGGWADTQYF
few | TRBJ1-2 | TRBV29-1 | CSVLRVGDMDYGYTF